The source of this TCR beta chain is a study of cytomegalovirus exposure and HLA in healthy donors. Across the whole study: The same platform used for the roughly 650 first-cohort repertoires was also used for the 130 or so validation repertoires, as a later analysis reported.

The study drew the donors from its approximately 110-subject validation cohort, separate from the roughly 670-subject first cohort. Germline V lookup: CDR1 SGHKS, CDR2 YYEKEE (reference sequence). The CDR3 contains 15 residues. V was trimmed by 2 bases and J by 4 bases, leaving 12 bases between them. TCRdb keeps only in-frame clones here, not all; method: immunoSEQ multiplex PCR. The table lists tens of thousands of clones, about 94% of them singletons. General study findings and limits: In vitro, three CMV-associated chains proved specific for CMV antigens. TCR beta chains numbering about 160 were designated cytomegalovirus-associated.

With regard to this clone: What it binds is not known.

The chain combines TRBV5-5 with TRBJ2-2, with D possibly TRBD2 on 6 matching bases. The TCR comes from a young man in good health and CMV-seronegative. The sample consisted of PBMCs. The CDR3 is CASSLKTGVTGELFF. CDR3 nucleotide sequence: TGTGCCAGCAGCTTAAAGACGGGGGTCACCGGGGAGCTGTTTTTT. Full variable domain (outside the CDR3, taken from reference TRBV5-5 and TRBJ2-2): DAGVTQSPTHLIKTRGQQVTLRCSPISGHKSVSWYQQVLGQGPQFIFQYYEKEERGRGNFPDRFSARQFPNYSSELNVNALLLGDSALYLCASSLKTGVTGELFFGEGSRLTVL.